The source of this T cell receptor beta chain is a study of blood T cell repertoires in COVID-19. The data were produced by immunoSEQ multiplex PCR, yet TCRdb's version contains in-frame clones alone and is incomplete. The sample carries 150,000 to 200,000 clones, around 84% recorded once. Germline loops: CDR1 MGHRA, CDR2 YSYEKL. The CDR3 is made up of 17 amino acids. The junction had 9 bases not matched to a gene; V was cut back by 3 bases and J by 4 bases. The chain employs TRBV4-1 and TRBJ1-3; 10 bases are a match to TRBD1. The sequenced sample consisted of PBMCs or T cells enriched from blood (not recorded which). This sequence was found in a man aged 35-49 years who had recovered from COVID-19. CDR3 loop: CASSQKPGQGTGNTIYF. CDR3 nucleotides: TGCGCCAGCAGCCAGAAACCGGGACAGGGGACGGGAAACACCATATATTTT.